This T cell receptor (beta chain) derives from a study of T cell changes during pregnancy in multiple sclerosis. Repertoires were generated with immunoSEQ multiplex PCR, while TCRdb's copy carries only in-frame clones and drops some. The table has about 54,000 clones, 75% to 95% seen once; the top ten hold approximately 1.1%. The germline V gene has CDR1 SGHNT and CDR2 YENEEA. V lost 8 bases to trimming and J lost 4 bases; unmatched junction nucleotides: 7. This CDR3 is 14 amino acids long. The specimen was peripheral blood, collected after pregnancy. The gene calls are TRBV11-3 and TRBJ2-2, with TRBD1 identical over 7 bases. This sequence originates from a female donor in good health, enrolled as a control in a pregnancy study. This CDR3 is CASRRDRRTGELFF. The CDR3 DNA reads TGTGCCAGCCGACGGGACAGACGCACCGGGGAGCTGTTTTTT.